Shown below are 15 T cell receptor beta chains from a single sample sequenced in a study of tumor-infiltrating lymphocytes in oesophageal squamous cell carcinoma. TCRdb reprocessed the PCR reads with MiXCR, giving one entry per CDR3 protein. The repertoire holds around 6,200 distinct CDR3 sequences, with approximately 14% as singletons. The sequencing sample was made of esophageal tumor tissue. These receptor sequences come from a male donor with esophageal squamous cell carcinoma.

By proportion, this clonotype is medium-sized. V is TRBV6-6 and J is TRBJ2-7; 10 nucleotides line up with TRBD1. Unmatched junction bases numbered 3, after V lost 2 bases and J lost 5 bases. This CDR3 contains 14 residues. The germline V gene encodes CDR1 MNHNY and CDR2 SVGAGI (reference sequence). The CDR3 DNA is TGTGCCAGCAGTTACGACAGGGGGCGGAACGAGCAGTACTTC. This encodes CASSYDRGRNEQYF.

This chain links TRBV6-1 with TRBJ1-3; D call uncertain. Germline V gene lookup returns CDR1 MNHNS and CDR2 SASEGT. The V end was cut by 6 bases, the J end by 2 bases, with 11 bases between. This CDR3 comprises 14 residues. CDR3 residues: CASSSNSPGNTIYF. In nucleotides, the CDR3 is TGTGCCAGCAGCTCGAATAGCCCTGGAAACACCATATATTTT.

This clonotype has only one observation. The V gene is TRBV7-9, the J gene TRBJ2-3; 7 bases match TRBD2. This CDR3 is 13 amino acids long. J gave up 3 bases and V 4 bases, and 1 base lay outside the gene matches. Germline CDR1 SEHNR, CDR2 FQNEAQ (reference sequence). CDR3 sequence (DNA): TGTGCCAGCAGCTCGGGGGGTACAGATACGCAGTATTTT. Amino acid sequence: CASSSGGTDTQYF.

This clonotype was recorded only once. The chain couples TRBV19 to TRBJ1-2, with 8 bases fitting TRBD1. The CDR3 has 14 amino acids. CDR1 is LNHDA and CDR2 is SQIVND in the germline V gene (reference sequence). V was clipped by 5 bases and J by 5 bases; unmatched bases: 7. The CDR3 region has the DNA TGTGCCAGTAGTCGACAGGGGTCGGTATATGGCTACACCTTC. Encoded protein: CASSRQGSVYGYTF.

Regarding this clonotype: A clone one base away is much larger, so this may be a read error. The rearrangement joins TRBV5-4 to TRBJ2-5; possibly TRBD1 for D (5 bases). The V gene's germline CDR1 is SGHNT and CDR2 YYREEE (reference sequence). This CDR3 has 14 amino acids. V was trimmed by 4 bases and J by 11 bases, leaving 21 bases between them. The CDR3 sequence is CASSRRWGGDEQYF. As DNA, the CDR3 is TGTGCCAGCAGCCGGCGGTGGGGCGGCGATGAGCAGTACTTC.

This clonotype is labeled as medium-sized (0.01 to 0.1%). Relative to the germline gene, one junction end is altered; a read error may explain this. This chain joins TRBV7-7 and TRBJ2-2; no clear D gene. Germline values: CDR1 SSHAT, CDR2 FNYEAQ (reference sequence). This CDR3 contains 13 residues. CDR3 in DNA: TGTGCTAGCAGCTTGGAACACACCGGGGAGCTGTTTTTT. Translation: CASSLEHTGELFF.

This clonotype was counted many times. The chain couples TRBV10-3 to TRBJ2-1, with 11 bases matching TRBD1. Looked up from germline, CDR1 is ENHRY and CDR2 is SYGVKD. The V segment lost 0 bases and the J segment 3 bases; nucleotides outside the gene matches: 4. The CDR3 loop spans 17 amino acids. CDR3 loop: CAISESLGTGGYNEQFF. Here the CDR3 DNA reads TGTGCCATCAGTGAGTCGTTAGGGACAGGGGGCTACAATGAGCAGTTCTTC.

In its sample, this clonotype was seen many times. V and J are TRBV5-6 and TRBJ1-5; D remains unclear. The CDR3 has 12 residues. CDR1 SGHDT and CDR2 YYEEEE come from the germline V gene. Trimming shortened V by 7 bases and J by 5 bases, and 10 bases separated the two germline ends. In nucleotides, the CDR3 is TGTGCCAGCTCAGATGGGGATCAGCCCCAGCATTTT. It specifies CASSDGDQPQHF.

This clonotype was counted ten times or more. This chain links TRBV27 with TRBJ2-7; TRBD1 matches 9 bases. The CDR3 is made up of 16 amino acids. The germline V gene encodes CDR1 MNHEY and CDR2 SMNVEV (reference sequence). The junction had 8 bases not matched to a gene; V was cut back by 5 bases and J by 0 bases. The CDR3 DNA is TGTGCCAGCAGTAGAACCGACAGGGGGGACTCCTACGAGCAGTACTTC. This codes for CASSRTDRGDSYEQYF.

As to this clonotype: A clone one base away is much larger, so this may be a read error. This chain uses TRBV6-1 with TRBJ2-1, with D tentatively TRBD1 or TRBD2 (5 bases each). Germline V gene lookup returns CDR1 MNHNS and CDR2 SASEGT. V shed 7 bases and J shed 10 bases, with 17 bases lying between them. The CDR3 has 13 amino acids. Here the CDR3 reads CASIGQGAYEQFF. As DNA, the CDR3 is TGTGCCAGCATAGGGCAGGGAGCCTACGAGCAGTTCTTC.

The sample holds many counts of this clonotype. CDR3 coding DNA: TGCGCCAGCACGGGACAGGGATCCGAGCAGTACTTC. Its protein is CASTGQGSEQYF. The chain combines TRBV10-2 with TRBJ2-7; 9 nucleotides match TRBD1. The CDR3 spans 12 residues. V lost 7 bases and J lost 6; bases outside the gene matches: 4. The germline CDR1 and CDR2 sequences are WSHSY and SAAADI.

Of note for this clonotype: One end of the junction is discordant with germline, which a read error may explain. The chain uses TRBV5-3 and TRBJ2-1; 9 bases match TRBD1. The J call is doubtful: the DNA matches TRBJ2-7 better. TRBV5-3 carries the ORF label, with uncertain function. The CDR3 has 14 residues. CDR3 residues: CASSLGDRVYEQYF. CDR3 bases: TGTGCCAGCAGCTTGGGGGACAGGGTCTACGAGCAGTACTTC.

This clonotype occurred many times. The genes are TRBV5-8 and TRBJ2-7; 7 nucleotides line up with TRBD1. Trimming at V came to 2 bases and at J to 3 bases, leaving 5 bases not matched to a gene. The germline gives CDR1 SGHTS, CDR2 YDEGEE. The CDR3 has 14 amino acids. The CDR3 spells CASSLRTGDYEQYF. CDR3 nucleotides: TGTGCCAGCAGCTTAAGGACAGGTGACTACGAGCAGTACTTC.

This clonotype showed up many times. This chain connects TRBV4-1 to TRBJ2-3; the D gene is possibly TRBD2 (6 bases). The V gene lost 1 base and the J gene lost 8 bases, with 13 bases spanning the gap. The length of the CDR3 is 14 residues. Germline CDR1 and CDR2: MGHRA and YSYEKL. Here the CDR3 DNA reads TGCGCCAGCAGCCAAGCACAGGAGGGACGTACGCAGTATTTT. It is translated as CASSQAQEGRTQYF.

In its sample, this clonotype was seen many times. The chain joins TRBV15 to TRBJ1-1, with TRBD1 matching 10 bases. The CDR3 has 15 amino acids. J was trimmed by 8 bases and V by 0 bases; bases with no gene match: 6. CDR1 is LNHNV, CDR2 YYDKDF, per germline (reference sequence). CDR3 residues: CATSRDHGTGEEAFF. The CDR3 DNA reads TGTGCCACCAGCAGAGACCATGGGACAGGGGAAGAAGCTTTCTTT.